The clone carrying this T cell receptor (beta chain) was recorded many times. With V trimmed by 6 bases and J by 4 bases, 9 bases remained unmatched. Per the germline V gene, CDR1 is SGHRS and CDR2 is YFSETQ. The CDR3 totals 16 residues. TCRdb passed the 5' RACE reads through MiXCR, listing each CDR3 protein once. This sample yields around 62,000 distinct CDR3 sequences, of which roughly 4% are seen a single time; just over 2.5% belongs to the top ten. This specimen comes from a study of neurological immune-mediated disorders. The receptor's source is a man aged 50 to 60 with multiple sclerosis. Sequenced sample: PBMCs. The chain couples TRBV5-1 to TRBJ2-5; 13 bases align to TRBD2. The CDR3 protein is CASTGTSGVNGETQYF. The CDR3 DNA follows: TGCGCCAGCACCGGGACTAGCGGGGTTAACGGAGAGACCCAGTACTTC.